The T cell receptor beta chain under discussion was sequenced for a study of T cell responses to AZD1222 COVID-19 vaccine. Study findings and constraints: Clonal diversity was possibly underestimated, and white British individuals and females predominated among donors.

A word on this clone: The antigen is unknown.

V was shortened by 4 bases and J by 1 base, with 8 bases between the two germline ends. There are 14 residues in the CDR3. Germline lookup yields CDR1 LNHDA and CDR2 SQIVND (reference sequence). Method: immunoSEQ multiplex PCR; TCRdb's copy keeps in-frame clones and lacks some. The repertoire consists of some 150,000 clones, with roughly nine tenths occurring once and the leading ten covering 1.5% to 2%. Sample: peripheral blood, taken on day 0 of AZD1222 vaccination. The source is an adult in good health. The chain couples TRBV19 to TRBJ1-5; maybe TRBD1 (5 bases). The CDR3: CASSSQGSNQPQHF. CDR3 sequence (DNA): TGTGCCAGTAGTAGCCAGGGAAGCAATCAGCCCCAGCATTTT.